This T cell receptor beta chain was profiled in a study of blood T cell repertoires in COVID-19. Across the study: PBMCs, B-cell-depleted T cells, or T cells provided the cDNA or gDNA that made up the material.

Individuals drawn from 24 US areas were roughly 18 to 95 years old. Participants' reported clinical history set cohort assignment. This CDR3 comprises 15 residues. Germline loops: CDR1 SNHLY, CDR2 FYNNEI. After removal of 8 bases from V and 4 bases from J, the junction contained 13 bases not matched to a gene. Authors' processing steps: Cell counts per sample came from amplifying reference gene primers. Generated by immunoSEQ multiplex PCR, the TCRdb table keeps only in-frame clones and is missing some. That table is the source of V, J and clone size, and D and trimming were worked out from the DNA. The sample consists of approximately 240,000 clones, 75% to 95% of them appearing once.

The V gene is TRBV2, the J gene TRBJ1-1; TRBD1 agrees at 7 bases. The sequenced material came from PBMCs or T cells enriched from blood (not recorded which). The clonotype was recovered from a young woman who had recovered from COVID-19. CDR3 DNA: TGTGCCAGCCGCACTGAGGGGGCTGTTTTCACTGAAGCTTTCTTT. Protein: CASRTEGAVFTEAFF. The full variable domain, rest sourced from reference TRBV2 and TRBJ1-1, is EPEVTQTPSHQVTQMGQEVILRCVPISNHLYFYWYRQILGQKVEFLVSFYNNEISEKSEIFDDQFSVERPDGSNFTLKIRSTKLEDSAMYFCASRTEGAVFTEAFFGQGTRLTVV.